Below, one T cell receptor (beta chain) is given with its context. The sample comes from a study of patients and donors after allogeneic stem cell transplantation. The V gene end was trimmed by 4 bases and the J gene end by 1 base; junction bases not matched to a gene: 2. Germline-derived CDR1 and CDR2 are KGHDR and SFDVKD. The CDR3 contains 14 residues. One entry per CDR3 protein, called by TCRdb with MiXCR from the RT-PCR reads. The table lists under 200,000 distinct CDR3 sequences, approximately 28% of them singletons. Sequenced: blood, either unsorted or a sorted T cell fraction (not recorded which). This TCR was sampled from a human donor who was either an allogeneic HSCT recipient or a stem cell or donor lymphocyte infusion donor (not recorded which). It is not recorded whose cells these are; they may come from a transplant donor. V gene TRBV24-1 combines with J gene TRBJ2-5; 7 bases line up with TRBD2. The CDR3 DNA follows: TGTGCCACCAGTGACGCGGGAGTCCAAGAGACCCAGTACTTC. Protein: CATSDAGVQETQYF.